This T cell receptor (beta chain) was sequenced for a study of long-term antiretroviral therapy in people with HIV. In the case of this clone: The antigen remains undetermined.

Each HIV-infected participant was given treatment in the United States. Germline assignment: CDR1 LGHNA and CDR2 YNFKEQ. Trimming took 0 bases from V and 6 from J; bases not matched to a gene: 11. The CDR3 totals 17 residues. Broader study findings: Those clones which expanded before ART made up the dominant part of the repertoire at all time points. Someone took the blood between about 2003 and 2017, maybe while older ART regimens were in use. Patients on ART gained diversity, which nonetheless stayed below transplant donor controls.

Investigators performed immunoSEQ version v3.0 at survey level. Only in-frame clones appear in the TCRdb table, and some are missing; sequencing was by immunoSEQ multiplex PCR. Among some 16,000 clones listed, 70% to 90% were seen once. The chain uses TRBV4-2 and TRBJ2-1; 7 bases match TRBD2. This sequence originates from a woman aged 40 to 50 with HIV. Sequencing was performed on unsorted PBMCs, taken 0.5 years after starting antiretroviral therapy. CDR3 DNA sequence: TGTGCCAGCAGCCAAGAGCATTACGGACTAGGGGTCAATGAGCAGTTCTTC. Protein product: CASSQEHYGLGVNEQFF.